The 15 T cell receptor beta chains given below trace back to one sample, sequenced in a study of cytomegalovirus exposure and HLA in healthy donors. The repertoire was sequenced with immunoSEQ multiplex PCR; TCRdb's copy has only in-frame clones and lacks some. The sample lists about 220,000 clones, about nine tenths occurring once. The sequencing input was PBMCs. These receptors were obtained from a woman younger than 35 in good health and CMV-seronegative.

The chain carries TRBV5-1 and TRBJ1-2, with unresolved D. The CDR3 covers 13 residues. V shed 4 bases and J shed 0 bases, with 7 bases lying between them. The germline gives CDR1 SGHRS, CDR2 YFSETQ. DNA for the CDR3: TGCGCCAGCAGCCGGGGAACTAACTATGGCTACACCTTC. Translating gives CASSRGTNYGYTF.

The chain's CDR3 is CASSSGLAGSTYPYNEQFF. Here the CDR3 DNA reads TGTGCCAGCAGCTCCGGACTAGCGGGATCTACTTATCCGTACAATGAGCAGTTCTTC. The V gene is TRBV7-3, the J gene TRBJ2-1, with 12 nucleotides matching TRBD2. The germline V gene encodes CDR1 SGHTA and CDR2 FQGTGA. J gave up 4 bases and V 4 bases, and 14 bases lay outside the gene matches. The CDR3 spans 19 residues.

The chain joins TRBV6-4 to TRBJ2-3; TRBD1 agrees at 8 bases. V was clipped by 0 bases and J by 2 bases; unmatched bases: 4. Germline V gives CDR1 MRHNA, CDR2 SNTAGT. The CDR3 extends over 16 amino acids. CDR3 residues: CASSDSGTGHTDTQYF. The CDR3 bases are TGTGCCAGCAGTGACTCCGGGACAGGCCACACAGATACGCAGTATTTT.

The chain is built from TRBV7-8 and TRBJ2-3; 8 nucleotides match TRBD2. The CDR3 totals 13 residues. J gave up 3 bases and V 4 bases, and 0 bases lay outside the gene matches. Germline values: CDR1 SGHVS, CDR2 FQNEAQ. The CDR3 coding sequence is TGTGCCAGCAGCTCGGGAGGGACAGATACGCAGTATTTT. It translates to CASSSGGTDTQYF. Variable domain in full (rest from reference TRBV7-8 and TRBJ2-3): GAGVSQSPRYKVAKRGQDVALRCDPISGHVSLFWYQQALGQGPEFLTYFQNEAQLDKSGLPSDRFFAERPEGSVSTLKIQRTQQEDSAVYLCASSSGGTDTQYFGPGTRLTVL.

J is TRBJ1-1 and V is TRBV11-3; maybe TRBD1 (6 bases). CDR3 length: 13 amino acids. V was clipped by 5 bases and J by 4 bases, with 11 bases between them. In germline, CDR1 is SGHNT, CDR2 YENEEA. CDR3 in DNA: TGTGCCAGCAGCACCACAGGGCTCACTGAAGCTTTCTTT. Protein: CASSTTGLTEAFF.

The chain has TRBV11-2 and TRBJ2-3, with TRBD1 identical over 9 bases. The V gene end was trimmed by 6 bases and the J gene end by 5 bases; junction bases not matched to a gene: 15. The germline CDR1 and CDR2 sequences are SGHAT and FQNNGV. CDR3 length equals 17 residues. The CDR3 protein is CASRPIGQGIIGDTQYF. The CDR3 region has the DNA TGTGCCAGCAGACCTATTGGACAGGGGATAATCGGAGATACGCAGTATTTT.

This chain's CDR3 is CAWSEGSAGGWAYEQYF. Written as DNA, the CDR3 is TGTGCCTGGAGTGAGGGTAGCGCGGGAGGGTGGGCCTACGAGCAGTACTTC. The V call is TRBV30, the J call TRBJ2-7; the match to TRBD2 covers 9 bases. The germline gives CDR1 GTSNPN, CDR2 SVGIG (reference sequence). The CDR3 sequence is 17 residues long. V shed 1 base, J shed 2 bases, and the junction held 12 bases outside the gene matches.

CDR3 coding DNA: TGCGCCAGCAGCTTGATTGGAGATAGGACAGATACGCAGTATTTT. Protein sequence: CASSLIGDRTDTQYF. The chain joins TRBV5-1 to TRBJ2-3; D is undetermined. V gave up 1 base and J gave up 3 bases, with 12 bases separating them. The CDR3 is 15 amino acids. Germline assignment: CDR1 SGHRS and CDR2 YFSETQ.

The rearrangement links TRBV19 to TRBJ1-5, with unresolved D. V was shortened by 1 base and J by 13 bases, with 11 bases between the two germline ends. Germline assignment: CDR1 LNHDA and CDR2 SQIVND (reference sequence). The CDR3 loop spans 12 amino acids. CDR3 coding DNA: TGTGCCAGTAGTATAGTACGCGCCGAACAGCATTTT. Its translation: CASSIVRAEQHF.

The gene calls are TRBV6-1 and TRBJ2-7; tentative D call: TRBD1 (5 bases). In germline, CDR1 is MNHNS, CDR2 SASEGT. This CDR3 has 14 amino acids. V was pared by 7 bases and J by 0 bases, with 13 bases between. CDR3 DNA: TGTGCCAGCAAAACAGGTCCTAGCTCCTACGAGCAGTACTTC. This gives the protein CASKTGPSSYEQYF.

The V call is TRBV7-2, the J call TRBJ2-2; a possible D gene is TRBD1 (5 bases). Trimming took off 5 bases at V and 4 bases at J, with 17 bases between the two ends. This CDR3 is 16 amino acids long. Looked up from germline, CDR1 is SGHTA and CDR2 is FQGNSA. The CDR3 spells CASSHRQSPGTGELFF. CDR3 DNA: TGTGCCAGCAGCCACAGACAGTCTCCGGGCACCGGGGAGCTGTTTTTT.

The J gene is TRBJ1-1, the V gene TRBV11-3; 8 nucleotides align to TRBD1. Germline loops: CDR1 SGHNT, CDR2 YENEEA. The junction had 1 base not matched to a gene; V was cut back by 3 bases and J by 4 bases. The CDR3 totals 13 residues. The CDR3 protein is CASSFGQGTEAFF. The CDR3 bases are TGTGCCAGCAGCTTCGGACAGGGCACTGAAGCTTTCTTT.

The V and J genes are TRBV5-6 and TRBJ2-7, with 9 bases aligning to TRBD2. The CDR3 is 15 amino acids. The V gene's germline CDR1 is SGHDT and CDR2 YYEEEE. V dropped 2 bases and J dropped 6; count of bases not matched to a gene: 9. CDR3 loop: CASSFASAGGREQYF. The CDR3 region has the DNA TGTGCCAGCAGCTTTGCGTCAGCGGGAGGACGCGAGCAGTACTTC.

The chain uses TRBV7-2 and TRBJ1-1, with D possibly being TRBD1 (5 bases). The CDR3 covers 14 residues. The ends were cut back, 0 bases at V and 7 bases at J, with 12 bases in the middle. Germline assignment: CDR1 SGHTA and CDR2 FQGNSA. CDR3 residues: CASSLAPGPFEAFF. The DNA for the CDR3 is TGTGCCAGCAGCTTAGCCCCAGGGCCCTTTGAAGCTTTCTTT.

This chain links TRBV29-1 with TRBJ2-2, with 11 bases lining up with TRBD1. The CDR3 runs 15 residues. With 4 bases clipped from V and 4 bases from J, the junction kept 5 bases outside the gene matches. The germline CDR1 and CDR2 sequences are SQVTM and ANQGSEA. CDR3 region: CSVGTGGAGTGELFF. The CDR3 DNA reads TGCAGCGTTGGGACAGGGGGCGCGGGCACCGGGGAGCTGTTTTTT.